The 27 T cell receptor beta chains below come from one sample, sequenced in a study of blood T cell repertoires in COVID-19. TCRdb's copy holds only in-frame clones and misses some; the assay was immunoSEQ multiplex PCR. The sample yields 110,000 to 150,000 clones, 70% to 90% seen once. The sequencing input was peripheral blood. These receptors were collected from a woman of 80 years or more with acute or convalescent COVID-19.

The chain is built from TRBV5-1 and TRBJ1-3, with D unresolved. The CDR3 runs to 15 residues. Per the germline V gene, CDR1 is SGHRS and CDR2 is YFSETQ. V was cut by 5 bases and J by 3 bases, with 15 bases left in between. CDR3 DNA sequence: TGCGCCAGCAGAGAACAGCCTCTGGATGGAAACACCATATATTTT. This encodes CASREQPLDGNTIYF.

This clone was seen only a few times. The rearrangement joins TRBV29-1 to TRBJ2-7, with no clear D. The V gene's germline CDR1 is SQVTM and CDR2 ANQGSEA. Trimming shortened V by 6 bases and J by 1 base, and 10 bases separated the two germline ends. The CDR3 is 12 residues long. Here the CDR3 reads CSVKVLSYEQYF. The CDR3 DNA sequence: TGCAGCGTGAAGGTACTATCCTACGAGCAGTACTTC.

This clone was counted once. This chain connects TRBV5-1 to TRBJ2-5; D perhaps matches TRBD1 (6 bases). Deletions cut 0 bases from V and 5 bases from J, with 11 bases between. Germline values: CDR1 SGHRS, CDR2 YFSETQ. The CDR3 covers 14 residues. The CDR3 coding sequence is TGCGCCAGCAGCTTGGGGACAGTTTGGGAGACCCAGTACTTC. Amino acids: CASSLGTVWETQYF.

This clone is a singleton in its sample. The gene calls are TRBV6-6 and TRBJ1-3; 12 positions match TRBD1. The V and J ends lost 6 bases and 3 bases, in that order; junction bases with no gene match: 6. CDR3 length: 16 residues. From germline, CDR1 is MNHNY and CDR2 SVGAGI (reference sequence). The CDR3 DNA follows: TGTGCCAGCAGCTGGGGACAGGGGGCGGATGGAAACACCATATATTTT. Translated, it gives CASSWGQGADGNTIYF.

CDR3 residues: CASSQFTGVSGNTIYF. DNA for the CDR3: TGCGCCAGCAGCCAATTCACAGGGGTCTCTGGAAACACCATATATTTT. The rearrangement uses TRBV4-3 and TRBJ1-3, with 7 bases matching TRBD1. The junction had 4 bases not matched to a gene; V was cut back by 2 bases and J by 0 bases. Germline-derived CDR1 and CDR2 are LGHNA and YSLEER. This CDR3 region has 16 residues.

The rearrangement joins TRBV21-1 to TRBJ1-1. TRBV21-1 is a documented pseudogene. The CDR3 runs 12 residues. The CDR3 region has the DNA TGTGCATTCTGGGGGGAGGACACTGAAGCTTTCTTT. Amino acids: CAFWGEDTEAFF.

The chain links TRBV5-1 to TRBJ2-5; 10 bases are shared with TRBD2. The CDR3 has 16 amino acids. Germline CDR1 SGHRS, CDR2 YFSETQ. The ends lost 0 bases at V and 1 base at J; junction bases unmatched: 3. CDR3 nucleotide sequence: TGCGCCAGCAGCTTGGGGGTAGCGGGGGGCCAAGAGACCCAGTACTTC. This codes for CASSLGVAGGQETQYF.

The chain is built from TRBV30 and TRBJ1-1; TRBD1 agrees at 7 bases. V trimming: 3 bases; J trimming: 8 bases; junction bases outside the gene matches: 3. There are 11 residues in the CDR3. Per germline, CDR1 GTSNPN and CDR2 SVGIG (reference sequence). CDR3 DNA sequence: TGTGCCTGGAGCGAGGGACAGGAAGCTTTCTTT. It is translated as CAWSEGQEAFF.

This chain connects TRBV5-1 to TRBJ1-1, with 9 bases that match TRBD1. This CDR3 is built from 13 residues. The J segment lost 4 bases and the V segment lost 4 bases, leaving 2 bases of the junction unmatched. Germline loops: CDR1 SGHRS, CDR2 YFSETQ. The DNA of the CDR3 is TGCGCCAGCAGCCCGGACAGGGGCACTGAAGCTTTCTTT. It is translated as CASSPDRGTEAFF.

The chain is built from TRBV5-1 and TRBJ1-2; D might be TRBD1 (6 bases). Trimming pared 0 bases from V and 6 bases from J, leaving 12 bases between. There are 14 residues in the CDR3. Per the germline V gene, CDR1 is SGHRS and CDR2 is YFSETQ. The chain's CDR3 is CASSLDRVYHGYTF. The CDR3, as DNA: TGCGCCAGCAGCTTGGACAGGGTCTATCATGGCTACACCTTC.

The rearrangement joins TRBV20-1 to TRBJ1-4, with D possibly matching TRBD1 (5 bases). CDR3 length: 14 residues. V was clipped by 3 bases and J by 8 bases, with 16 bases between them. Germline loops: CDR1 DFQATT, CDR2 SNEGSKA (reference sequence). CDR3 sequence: CSASSRQGREKLFF. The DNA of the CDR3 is TGCAGTGCTAGTTCGCGTCAGGGTAGAGAAAAACTGTTTTTT.

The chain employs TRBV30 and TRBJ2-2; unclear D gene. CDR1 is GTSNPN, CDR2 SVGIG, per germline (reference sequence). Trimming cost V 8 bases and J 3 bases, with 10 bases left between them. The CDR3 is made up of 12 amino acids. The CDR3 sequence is CARRLDTGELFF. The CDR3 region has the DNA TGTGCCCGCCGATTAGACACCGGGGAGCTGTTTTTT.

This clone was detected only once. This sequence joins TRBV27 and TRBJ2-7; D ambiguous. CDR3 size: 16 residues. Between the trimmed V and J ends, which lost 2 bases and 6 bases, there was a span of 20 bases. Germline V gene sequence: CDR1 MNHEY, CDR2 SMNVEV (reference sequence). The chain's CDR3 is CASSLTLGVSLGEQYF. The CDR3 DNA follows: TGTGCCAGCAGTTTAACCCTTGGCGTAAGCCTAGGCGAGCAGTACTTC.

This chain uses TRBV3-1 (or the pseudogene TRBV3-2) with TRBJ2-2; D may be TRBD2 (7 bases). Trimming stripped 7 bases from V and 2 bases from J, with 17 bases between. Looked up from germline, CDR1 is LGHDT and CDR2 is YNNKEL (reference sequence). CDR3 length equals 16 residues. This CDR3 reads CASTLLAGANTGELFF. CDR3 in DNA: TGTGCCAGCACTCTCCTCGCGGGGGCAAACACCGGGGAGCTGTTTTTT.

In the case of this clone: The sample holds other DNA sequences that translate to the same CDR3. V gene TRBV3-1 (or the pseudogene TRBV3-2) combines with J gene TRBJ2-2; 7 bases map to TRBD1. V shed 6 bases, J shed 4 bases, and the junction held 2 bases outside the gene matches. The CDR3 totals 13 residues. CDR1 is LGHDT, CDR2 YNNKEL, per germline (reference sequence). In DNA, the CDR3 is TGTGCCAGCAGTCGACAGGGCACCGGGGAGCTGTTTTTT. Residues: CASSRQGTGELFF.

The CDR3 sequence is CASSVGGVPYNEQFF. CDR3 coding DNA: TGTGCCAGCAGCGTTGGAGGGGTCCCCTACAATGAGCAGTTCTTC. The rearrangement joins TRBV3-1 (or the pseudogene TRBV3-2) to TRBJ2-1; possibly TRBD2 for D (6 bases). The germline CDR1 and CDR2 sequences are LGHDT and YNNKEL (reference sequence). This CDR3 has 15 residues. Trimming took off 5 bases at V and 2 bases at J, with 13 bases between the two ends.

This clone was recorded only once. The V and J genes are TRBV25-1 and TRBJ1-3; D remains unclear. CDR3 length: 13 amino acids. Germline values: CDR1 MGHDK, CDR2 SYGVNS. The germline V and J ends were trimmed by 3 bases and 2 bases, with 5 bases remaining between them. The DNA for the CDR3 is TGTGCCAGCAGTGAGGCGGCTGGAAACACCATATATTTT. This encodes CASSEAAGNTIYF. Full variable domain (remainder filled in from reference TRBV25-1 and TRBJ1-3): EADIYQTPRYLVIGTGKKITLECSQTMGHDKMYWYQQDPGMELHLIHYSYGVNSTEKGDLSSESTVSRIRTEHFPLTLESARPSHTSQYLCASSEAAGNTIYFGEGSWLTVV.

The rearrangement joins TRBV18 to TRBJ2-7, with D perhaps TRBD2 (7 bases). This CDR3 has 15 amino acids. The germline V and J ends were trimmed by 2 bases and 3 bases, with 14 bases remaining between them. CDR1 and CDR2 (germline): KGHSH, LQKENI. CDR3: CASSPSAGALYEQYF. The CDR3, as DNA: TGTGCCAGCTCACCAAGCGCGGGGGCCCTCTACGAGCAGTACTTC. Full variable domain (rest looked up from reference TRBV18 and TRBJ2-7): NAGVMQNPRHLVRRRGQEARLRCSPMKGHSHVYWYRQLPEEGLKFMVYLQKENIIDESGMPKERFSAEFPKEGPSILRIQQVVRGDSAAYFCASSPSAGALYEQYFGPGTRLTVT.

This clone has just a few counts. CDR3 sequence reads: CASNGQGAISANEKLFF. The CDR3 DNA reads as TGTGCCAGCAACGGACAGGGGGCGATCTCAGCTAATGAAAAACTGTTTTTT. The genes are TRBV2 and TRBJ1-4; 11 bases line up with TRBD1. This CDR3 has 17 residues. CDR1 is SNHLY, CDR2 FYNNEI, per germline. Losses at the gene ends were 7 bases for V and 3 bases for J; bases not matched to a gene: 10.

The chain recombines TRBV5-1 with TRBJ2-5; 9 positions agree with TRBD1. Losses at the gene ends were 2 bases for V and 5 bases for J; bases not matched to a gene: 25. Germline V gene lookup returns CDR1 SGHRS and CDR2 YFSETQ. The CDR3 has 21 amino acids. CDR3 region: CASSFRQGVGDSERFLETQYF. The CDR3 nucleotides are TGCGCCAGCAGCTTTCGACAGGGGGTCGGAGACTCTGAGCGGTTTCTGGAGACCCAGTACTTC.

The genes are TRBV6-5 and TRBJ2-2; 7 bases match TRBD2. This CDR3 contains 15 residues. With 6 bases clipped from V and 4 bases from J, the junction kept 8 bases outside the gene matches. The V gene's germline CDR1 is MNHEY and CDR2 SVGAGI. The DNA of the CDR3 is TGTGCCAGCAGCCCGACCAGGGAGGGCACCGGGGAGCTGTTTTTT. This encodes CASSPTREGTGELFF.

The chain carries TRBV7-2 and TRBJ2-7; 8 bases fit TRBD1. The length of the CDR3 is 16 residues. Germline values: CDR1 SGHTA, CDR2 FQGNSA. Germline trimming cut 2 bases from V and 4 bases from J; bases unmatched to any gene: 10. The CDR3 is CASSLLGQVLGYEQYF. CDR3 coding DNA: TGTGCCAGCAGCTTATTGGGACAGGTGTTGGGGTACGAGCAGTACTTC. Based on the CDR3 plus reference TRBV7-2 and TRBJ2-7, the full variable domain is GAGVSQSPSNKVTEKGKDVELRCDPISGHTALYWYRQSLGQGLEFLIYFQGNSAPDKSGLPSDRFSAERTGGSVSTLTIQRTQQEDSAVYLCASSLLGQVLGYEQYFGPGTRLTVT.

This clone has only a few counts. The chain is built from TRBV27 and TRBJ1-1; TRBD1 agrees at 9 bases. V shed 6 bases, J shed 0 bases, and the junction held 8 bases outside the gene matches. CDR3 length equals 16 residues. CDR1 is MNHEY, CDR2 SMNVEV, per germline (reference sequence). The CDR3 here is CASSTDRGTMNTEAFF. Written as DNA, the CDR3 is TGTGCCAGCAGCACGGACAGGGGAACGATGAACACTGAAGCTTTCTTT.

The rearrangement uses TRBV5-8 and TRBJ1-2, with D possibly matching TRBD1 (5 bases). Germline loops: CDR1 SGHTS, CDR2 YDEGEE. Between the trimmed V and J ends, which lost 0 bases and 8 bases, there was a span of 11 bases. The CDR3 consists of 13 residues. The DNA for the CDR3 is TGTGCCAGCAGCTTGGAGAGGGGAGGGGGCTACACCTTC. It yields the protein CASSLERGGGYTF.

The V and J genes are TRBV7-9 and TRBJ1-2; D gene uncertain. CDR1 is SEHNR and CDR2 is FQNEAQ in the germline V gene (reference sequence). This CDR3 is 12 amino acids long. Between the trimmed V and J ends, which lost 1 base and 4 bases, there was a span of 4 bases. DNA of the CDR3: TGTGCCAGCAGCTTAGACAGCTATGGCTACACCTTC. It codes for CASSLDSYGYTF. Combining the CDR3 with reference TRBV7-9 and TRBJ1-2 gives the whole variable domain DTGVSQNPRHKITKRGQNVTFRCDPISEHNRLYWYRQTLGQGPEFLTYFQNEAQLEKSRLLSDRFSAERPKGSFSTLEIQRTEQGDSAMYLCASSLDSYGYTFGSGTRLTVV.

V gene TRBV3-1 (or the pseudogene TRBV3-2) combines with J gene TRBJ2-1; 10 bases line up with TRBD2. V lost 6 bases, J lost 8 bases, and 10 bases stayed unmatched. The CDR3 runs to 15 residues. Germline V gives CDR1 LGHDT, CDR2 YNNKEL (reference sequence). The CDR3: CASRRSGGAFHEQFF. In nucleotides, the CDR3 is TGTGCCAGCAGGAGAAGCGGGGGGGCCTTCCATGAGCAGTTCTTC.

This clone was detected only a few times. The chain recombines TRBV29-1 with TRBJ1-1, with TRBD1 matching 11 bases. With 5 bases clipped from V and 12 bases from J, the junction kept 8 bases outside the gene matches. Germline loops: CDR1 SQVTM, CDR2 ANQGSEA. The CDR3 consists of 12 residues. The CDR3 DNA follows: TGCAGCGTTTTGAGGGACAGGGGGTTTTCTTTCTTT. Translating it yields CSVLRDRGFSFF.